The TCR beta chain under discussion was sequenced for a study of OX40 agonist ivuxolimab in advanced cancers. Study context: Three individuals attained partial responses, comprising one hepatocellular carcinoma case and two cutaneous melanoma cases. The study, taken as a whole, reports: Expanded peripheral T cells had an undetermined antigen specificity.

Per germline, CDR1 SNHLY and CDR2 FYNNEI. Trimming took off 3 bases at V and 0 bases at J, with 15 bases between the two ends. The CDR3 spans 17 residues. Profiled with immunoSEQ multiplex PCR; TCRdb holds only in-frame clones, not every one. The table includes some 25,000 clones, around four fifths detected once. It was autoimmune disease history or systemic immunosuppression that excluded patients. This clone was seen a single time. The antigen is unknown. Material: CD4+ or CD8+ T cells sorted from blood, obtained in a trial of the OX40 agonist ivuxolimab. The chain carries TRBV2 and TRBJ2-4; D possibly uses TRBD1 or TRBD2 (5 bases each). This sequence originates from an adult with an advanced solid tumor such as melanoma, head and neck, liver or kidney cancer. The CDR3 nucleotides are TGTGCCAGCAGTGAGACCCGGGGCCTACTAGCCAAAAACATTCAGTACTTC. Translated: CASSETRGLLAKNIQYF.